One T cell receptor beta chain is described in this entry. A much larger clone differs from this one at a single base, so this may be a read error. TCR alpha and beta CDR3 regions were amplified from RNA using iRepertoire nested multiplex PCR. TCRdb reprocessed the multiplex PCR reads with MiXCR, giving one entry per CDR3 protein. The sample has approximately 400,000 distinct CDR3 sequences, more than 35% seen once. The record originates from a study of glioma-infiltrating T cells. V lost 5 bases and J 15 bases, leaving 17 bases between the germline ends. This CDR3 has 12 residues. CDR1 MDHEN and CDR2 SYDVKM come from the germline V gene.

Specimen: glioma tissue, nonneoplastic brain tissue, or PBMCs (not recorded which). The TCR sequence derives from a human donor with low-grade glioma or glioblastoma, undergoing nonglioma brain surgery, or in good health (not recorded which). The chain uses TRBV28 and TRBJ2-1; D is unresolved. The CDR3 coding sequence is TGTGCCAGCAGTCAACCCTCGCCCCCGTCGTTCTTC. This translates into CASSQPSPPSFF.